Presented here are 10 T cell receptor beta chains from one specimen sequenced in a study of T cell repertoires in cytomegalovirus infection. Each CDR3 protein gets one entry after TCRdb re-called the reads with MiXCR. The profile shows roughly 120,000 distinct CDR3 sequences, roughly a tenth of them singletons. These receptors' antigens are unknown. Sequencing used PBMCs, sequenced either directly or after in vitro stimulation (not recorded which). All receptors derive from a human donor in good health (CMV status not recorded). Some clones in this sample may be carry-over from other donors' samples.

The CDR3 DNA is TGTGCCAGCAGCCGGGGACTAAAAAGCACAGATACGCAGTATTTT. It yields the protein CASSRGLKSTDTQYF. J is TRBJ2-3 and V is TRBV7-6; TRBD2 agrees at 7 bases. V lost 5 bases and J lost 0; bases outside the gene matches: 5. The V gene's germline CDR1 is SGHVS and CDR2 FNYEAQ. This CDR3 is 15 amino acids long.

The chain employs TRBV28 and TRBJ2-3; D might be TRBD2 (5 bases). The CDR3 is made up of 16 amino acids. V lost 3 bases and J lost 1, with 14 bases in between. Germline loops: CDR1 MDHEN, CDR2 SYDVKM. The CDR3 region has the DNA TGTGCCAGCAGTTTGAGGCGGGCGAAAGGCACAGATACGCAGTATTTT. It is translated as CASSLRRAKGTDTQYF.

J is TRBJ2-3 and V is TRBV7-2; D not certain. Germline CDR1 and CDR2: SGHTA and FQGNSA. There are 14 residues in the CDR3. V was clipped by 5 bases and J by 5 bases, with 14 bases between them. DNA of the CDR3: TGTGCCAGCAGCCTTACTCTATATGGAGATACGCAGTATTTT. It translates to CASSLTLYGDTQYF. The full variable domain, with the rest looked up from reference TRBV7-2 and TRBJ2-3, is GAGVSQSPSNKVTEKGKDVELRCDPISGHTALYWYRQSLGQGLEFLIYFQGNSAPDKSGLPSDRFSAERTGGSVSTLTIQRTQQEDSAVYLCASSLTLYGDTQYFGPGTRLTVL.

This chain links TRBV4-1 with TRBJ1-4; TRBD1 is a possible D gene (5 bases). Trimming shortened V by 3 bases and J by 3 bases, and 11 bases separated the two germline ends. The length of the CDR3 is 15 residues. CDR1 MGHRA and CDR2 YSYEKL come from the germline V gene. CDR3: CASSHRGVPNEKLFF. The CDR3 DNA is TGCGCCAGCAGCCATCGAGGGGTCCCTAATGAAAAACTGTTTTTT.

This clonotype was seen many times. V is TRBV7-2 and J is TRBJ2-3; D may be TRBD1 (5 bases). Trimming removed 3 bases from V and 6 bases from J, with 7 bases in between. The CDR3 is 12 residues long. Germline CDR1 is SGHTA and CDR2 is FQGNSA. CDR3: CASSFKGDTQYF. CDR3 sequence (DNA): TGTGCCAGCAGCTTTAAGGGGGATACGCAGTATTTT.

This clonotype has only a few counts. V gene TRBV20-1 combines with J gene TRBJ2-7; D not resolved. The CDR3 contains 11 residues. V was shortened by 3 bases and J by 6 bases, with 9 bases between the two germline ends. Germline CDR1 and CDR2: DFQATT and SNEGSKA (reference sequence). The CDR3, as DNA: TGCAGTGCTAGGCGCTCTCGCGAGCAGTACTTC. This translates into CSARRSREQYF.

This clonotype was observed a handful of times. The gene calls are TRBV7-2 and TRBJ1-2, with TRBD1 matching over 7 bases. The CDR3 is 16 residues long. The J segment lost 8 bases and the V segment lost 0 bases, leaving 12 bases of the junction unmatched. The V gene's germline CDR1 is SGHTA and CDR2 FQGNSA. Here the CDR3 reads CASSLATGQPVSGYTF. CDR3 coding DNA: TGTGCCAGCAGCTTAGCGACGGGACAGCCAGTCTCCGGCTACACCTTC. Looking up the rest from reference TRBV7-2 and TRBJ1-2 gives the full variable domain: GAGVSQSPSNKVTEKGKDVELRCDPISGHTALYWYRQSLGQGLEFLIYFQGNSAPDKSGLPSDRFSAERTGGSVSTLTIQRTQQEDSAVYLCASSLATGQPVSGYTFGSGTRLTVV.

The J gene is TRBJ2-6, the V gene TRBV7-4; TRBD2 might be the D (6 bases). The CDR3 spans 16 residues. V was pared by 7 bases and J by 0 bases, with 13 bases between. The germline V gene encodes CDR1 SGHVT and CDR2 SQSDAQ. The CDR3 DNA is TGTGCCAGCACTGGGGGGTTCCTCTCTGGGGCCAACGTCCTGACTTTC. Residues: CASTGGFLSGANVLTF. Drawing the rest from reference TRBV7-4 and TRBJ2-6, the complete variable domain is GAGVSQSPRYKVAKRGRDVALRCDSISGHVTLYWYRQTLGQGSEVLTYSQSDAQRDKSGRPSGRFSAERPERSVSTLKIQRTEQGDSAVYLCASTGGFLSGANVLTFGAGSRLTVL.

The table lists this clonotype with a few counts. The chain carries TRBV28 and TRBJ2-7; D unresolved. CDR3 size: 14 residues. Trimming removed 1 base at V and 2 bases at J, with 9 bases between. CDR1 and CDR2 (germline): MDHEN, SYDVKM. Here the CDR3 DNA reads TGTGCCAGCAGTTTATACACCGAGCCCTACGAGCAGTACTTC. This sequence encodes CASSLYTEPYEQYF.

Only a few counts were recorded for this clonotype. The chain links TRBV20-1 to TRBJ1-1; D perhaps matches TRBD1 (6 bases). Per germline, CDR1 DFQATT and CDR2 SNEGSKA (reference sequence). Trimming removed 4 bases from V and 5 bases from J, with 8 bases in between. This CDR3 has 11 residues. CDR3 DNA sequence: TGCAGTGCTAACAGGGCTACTGAAGCTTTCTTT. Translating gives CSANRATEAFF.